This TCR beta chain stems from a study of beta chain features in type 1 diabetes. The CDR3 is 14 amino acids. Germline CDR1 reads MNHEY; CDR2 reads SMNVEV (reference sequence). Between the trimmed V and J ends, which lost 5 bases and 2 bases, there was a span of 10 bases. Comments on this clone: Its specificity is not known.

Findings of the study overall: Healthy donors had naive, central memory and Treg TCRB repertoires that appeared less similar than those seen among patients. A PCR bias possibly favoring shorter templates would apply equally to patients and controls. Moderate but significant shortening of TCRB CDR3s was recorded in all four CD4+ subsets from Type 1 diabetes patients. More deletions and fewer insertions at VDJ junctions were found in patients with type 1 diabetes.

The study reverse transcribed the entire isolated RNA, so it sequenced expressed TCRB transcripts. Generated by immunoSEQ multiplex PCR, the TCRdb table keeps only in-frame clones and is missing some. The repertoire has some 660,000 clones, about 14% of them found once; the top ten carry less than 0.04%. A single heparinised blood sample, averaging approximately 0.12 L, was obtained per donor. Input material: naive CD4+ T cells from blood. This TCR was recovered from a man aged 18 to 30 with type 1 diabetes. The gene calls are TRBV27 and TRBJ1-3; D gene uncertain. Here the CDR3 reads CASSPETTGNTIYF. The CDR3 DNA sequence: TGTGCCAGCAGTCCGGAGACTACTGGAAACACCATATATTTT.